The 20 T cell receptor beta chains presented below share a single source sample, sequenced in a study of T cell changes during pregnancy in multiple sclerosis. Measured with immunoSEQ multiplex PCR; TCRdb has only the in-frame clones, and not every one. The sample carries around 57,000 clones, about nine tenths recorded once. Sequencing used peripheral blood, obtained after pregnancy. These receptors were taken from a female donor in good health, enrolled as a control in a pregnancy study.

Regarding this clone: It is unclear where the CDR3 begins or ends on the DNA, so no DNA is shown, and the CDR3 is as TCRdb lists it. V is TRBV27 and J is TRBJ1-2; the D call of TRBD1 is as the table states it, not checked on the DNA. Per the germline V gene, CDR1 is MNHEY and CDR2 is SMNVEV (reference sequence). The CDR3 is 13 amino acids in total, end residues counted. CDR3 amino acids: CASRPGRVGLGTF.

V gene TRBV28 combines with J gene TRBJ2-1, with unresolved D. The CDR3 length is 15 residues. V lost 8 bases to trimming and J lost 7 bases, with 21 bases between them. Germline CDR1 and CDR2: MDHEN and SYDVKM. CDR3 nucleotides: TGTGCCAGCCAAATTTGGCCACCCCGTTTGAATGAGCAGTTCTTC. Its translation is CASQIWPPRLNEQFF. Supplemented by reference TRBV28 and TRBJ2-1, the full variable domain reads DVKVTQSSRYLVKRTGEKVFLECVQDMDHENMFWYRQDPGLGLRLIYFSYDVKMKEKGDIPEGYSVSREKKERFSLILESASTNQTSMYLCASQIWPPRLNEQFFGPGTRLTVL.

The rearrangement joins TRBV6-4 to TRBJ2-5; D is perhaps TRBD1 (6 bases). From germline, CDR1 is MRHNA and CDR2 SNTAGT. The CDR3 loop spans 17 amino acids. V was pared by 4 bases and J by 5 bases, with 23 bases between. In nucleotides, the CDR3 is TGTGCCAGCAGTGCATGGGACATCCGGCGGTTTTTGGAGACCCAGTACTTC. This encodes CASSAWDIRRFLETQYF.

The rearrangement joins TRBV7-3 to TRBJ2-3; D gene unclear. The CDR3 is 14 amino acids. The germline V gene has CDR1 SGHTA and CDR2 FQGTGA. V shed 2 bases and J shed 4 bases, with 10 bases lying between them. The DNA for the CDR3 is TGTGCCAGCAGCTTAGAGATAGCATCAGATACGCAGTATTTT. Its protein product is CASSLEIASDTQYF.

The DNA for the CDR3 is TGCGCCAGCAGCTTGCGACTAGAAAACACCGGGGAGCTGTTTTTT. This translates into CASSLRLENTGELFF. V is TRBV5-1 and J is TRBJ2-2; D is perhaps TRBD2 (6 bases). V was pared by 1 base and J by 2 bases, with 9 bases between. The CDR3 runs 15 residues. Looked up from germline, CDR1 is SGHRS and CDR2 is YFSETQ. The whole variable domain, filled in from reference TRBV5-1 and TRBJ2-2, reads KAGVTQTPRYLIKTRGQQVTLSCSPISGHRSVSWYQQTPGQGLQFLFEYFSETQRNKGNFPGRFSGRQFSNSRSEMNVSTLELGDSALYLCASSLRLENTGELFFGEGSRLTVL.

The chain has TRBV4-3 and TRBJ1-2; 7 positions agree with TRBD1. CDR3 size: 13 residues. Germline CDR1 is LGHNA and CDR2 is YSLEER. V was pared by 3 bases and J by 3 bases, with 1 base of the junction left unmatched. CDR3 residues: CASSQGQYYGYTF. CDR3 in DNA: TGCGCCAGCAGCCAGGGACAGTACTATGGCTACACCTTC.

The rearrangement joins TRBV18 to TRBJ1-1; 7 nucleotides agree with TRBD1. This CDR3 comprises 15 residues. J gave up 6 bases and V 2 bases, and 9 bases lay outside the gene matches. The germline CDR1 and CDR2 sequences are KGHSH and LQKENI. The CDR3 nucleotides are TGTGCCAGCTCACCAGTCCAGGGGGATGTCGCTGAAGCTTTCTTT. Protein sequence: CASSPVQGDVAEAFF.

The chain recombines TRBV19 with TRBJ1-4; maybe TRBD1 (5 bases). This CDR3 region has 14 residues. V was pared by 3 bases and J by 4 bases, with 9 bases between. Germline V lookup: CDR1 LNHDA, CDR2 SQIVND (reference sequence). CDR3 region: CASSIRQHNEKLFF. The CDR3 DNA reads TGTGCCAGTAGTATTAGACAGCATAATGAAAAACTGTTTTTT.

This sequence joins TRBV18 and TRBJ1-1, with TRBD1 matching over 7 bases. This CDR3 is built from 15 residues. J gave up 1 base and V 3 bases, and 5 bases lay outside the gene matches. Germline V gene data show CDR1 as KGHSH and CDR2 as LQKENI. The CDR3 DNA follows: TGTGCCAGCTCACCCCGGGACAGAAAGAACACTGAAGCTTTCTTT. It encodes CASSPRDRKNTEAFF.

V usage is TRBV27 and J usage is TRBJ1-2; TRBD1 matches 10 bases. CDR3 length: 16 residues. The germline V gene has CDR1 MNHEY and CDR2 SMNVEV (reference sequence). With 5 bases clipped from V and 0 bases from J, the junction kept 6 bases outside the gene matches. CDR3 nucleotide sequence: TGTGCCAGCAGTCTCGGGACAGGGGACCCTAACTATGGCTACACCTTC. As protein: CASSLGTGDPNYGYTF.

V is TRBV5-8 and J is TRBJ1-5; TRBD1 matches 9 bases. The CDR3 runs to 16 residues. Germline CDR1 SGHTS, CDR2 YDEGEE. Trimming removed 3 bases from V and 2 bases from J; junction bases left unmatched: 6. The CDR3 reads CASSSGQGWGNQPQHF. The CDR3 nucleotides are TGTGCCAGCAGCTCGGGACAGGGATGGGGCAATCAGCCCCAGCATTTT. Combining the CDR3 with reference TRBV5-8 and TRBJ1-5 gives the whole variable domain EAGVTQSPTHLIKTRGQQATLRCSPISGHTSVYWYQQALGLGLQFLLWYDEGEERNRGNFPPRFSGRQFPNYSSELNVNALELEDSALYLCASSSGQGWGNQPQHFGDGTRLSIL.

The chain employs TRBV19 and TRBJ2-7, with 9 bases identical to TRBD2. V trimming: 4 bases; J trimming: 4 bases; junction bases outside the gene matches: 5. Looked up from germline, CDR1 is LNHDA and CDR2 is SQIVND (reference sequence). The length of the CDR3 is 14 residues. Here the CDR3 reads CASSKQRGAYEQYF. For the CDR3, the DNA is TGTGCCAGTAGTAAACAGCGGGGGGCTTACGAGCAGTACTTC.

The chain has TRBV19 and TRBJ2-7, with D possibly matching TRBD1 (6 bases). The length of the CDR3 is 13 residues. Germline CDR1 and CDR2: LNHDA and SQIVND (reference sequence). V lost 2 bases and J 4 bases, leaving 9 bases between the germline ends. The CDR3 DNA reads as TGTGCCAGTAGTATATCAGGGGAATACGAGCAGTACTTC. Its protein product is CASSISGEYEQYF.

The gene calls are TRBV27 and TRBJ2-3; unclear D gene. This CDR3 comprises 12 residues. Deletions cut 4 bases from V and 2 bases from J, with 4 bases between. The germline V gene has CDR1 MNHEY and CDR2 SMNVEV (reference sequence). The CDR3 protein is CASSSNTDTQYF. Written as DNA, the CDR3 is TGTGCCAGCAGTTCAAACACAGATACGCAGTATTTT.

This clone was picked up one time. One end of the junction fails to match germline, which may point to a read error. CDR3 region: CASSLGTGPSYEQYF. CDR3 nucleotides: TGTGCCAGCAGCCTAGGGACAGGCCCTTCCTACGAGCAGTACTTC. The chain combines TRBV13 with TRBJ2-7, with TRBD1 matching over 8 bases. The CDR3 sequence is 15 residues long. CDR1 is PRHDT, CDR2 FYEKMQ, per germline (reference sequence).

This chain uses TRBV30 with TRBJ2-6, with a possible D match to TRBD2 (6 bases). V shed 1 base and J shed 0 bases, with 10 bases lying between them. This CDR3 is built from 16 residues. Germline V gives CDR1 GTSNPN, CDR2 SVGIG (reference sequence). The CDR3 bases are TGTGCCTGGAGTGGCGGGGCCTTCTCTGGGGCCAACGTCCTGACTTTC. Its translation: CAWSGGAFSGANVLTF. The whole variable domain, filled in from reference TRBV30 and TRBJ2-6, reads SQTIHQWPATLVQPVGSPLSLECTVEGTSNPNLYWYRQAAGRGLQLLFYSVGIGQISSEVPQNLSASRPQDRQFILSSKKLLLSDSGFYLCAWSGGAFSGANVLTFGAGSRLTVL.

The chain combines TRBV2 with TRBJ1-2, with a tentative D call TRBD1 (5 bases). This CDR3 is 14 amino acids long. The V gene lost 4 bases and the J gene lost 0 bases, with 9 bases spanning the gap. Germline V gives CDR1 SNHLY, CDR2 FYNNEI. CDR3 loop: CASSATDTNYGYTF. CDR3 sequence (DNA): TGTGCCAGCAGTGCGACAGATACTAACTATGGCTACACCTTC.

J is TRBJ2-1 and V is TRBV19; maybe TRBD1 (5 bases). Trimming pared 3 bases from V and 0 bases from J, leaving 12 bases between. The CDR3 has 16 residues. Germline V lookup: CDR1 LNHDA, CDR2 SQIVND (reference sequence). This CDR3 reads CASSIITGSSYNEQFF. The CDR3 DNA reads TGTGCCAGTAGTATTATAACAGGCAGCTCCTACAATGAGCAGTTCTTC.

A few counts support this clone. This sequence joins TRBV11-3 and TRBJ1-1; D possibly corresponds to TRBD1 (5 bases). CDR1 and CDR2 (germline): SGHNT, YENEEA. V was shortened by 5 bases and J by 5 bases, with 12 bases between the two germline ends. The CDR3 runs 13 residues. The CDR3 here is CASSPLGGTEAFF. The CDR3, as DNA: TGTGCCAGCAGCCCACTGGGGGGAACTGAAGCTTTCTTT.

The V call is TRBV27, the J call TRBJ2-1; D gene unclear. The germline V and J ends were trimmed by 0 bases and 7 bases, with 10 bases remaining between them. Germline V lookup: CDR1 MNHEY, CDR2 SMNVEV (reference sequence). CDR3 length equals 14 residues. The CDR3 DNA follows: TGTGCCAGCAGTTTATCGGTTACGGGTAATGAGCAGTTCTTC. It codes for CASSLSVTGNEQFF.